Sequencing of this T cell receptor beta chain was carried out in a study of blood T cells in healthy people across ages (dated by TCRdb to between 2015 and 2016). In the study overall: In model experiments, template switching captured about one uniquely barcoded TCR beta cDNA molecule for every two T cells. To track age-related changes in TCR beta repertoire diversity, the study relied on deep sequencing normalized with unique cDNA molecular identifiers. The donors were divided into four age groups: young (average approximately 16 years), middle-aged (approximately 39), aged (about 62) and long-lived (82). To avoid experimental bias, donors of different ages were distributed randomly across sequencing lanes. Using the same blood draw, the study looked at two additional independent replicas of 1 million unique cDNA reads for two donors, one aged 18 to 29 and the other aged 80 or older. Here is what the overall study found, with its caveats: As age increased, observed TCR beta diversity per million T cells dropped in a roughly linear way, and a significant reduction was already evident by age around 41. The percentage of naive T cells measured by flow cytometry correlated strongly with observed TCR beta diversity. Total diversity estimates from one million sequenced T cells were considered lower bounds and underestimates. Bulk unsorted PBMC profiling prevented conclusive comparison of naive and antigen-experienced compartments. Compared with the aged group, the long-lived group had more naive CD4+ T cells, fewer expanded clones and increased TCR diversity, a pattern suggesting age selection. Because the CMV infection status of the donors was unknown, age-related changes in expanded clonotypes may potentially have been confounded.

Relative to germline, V is 6 bases shorter and J is 0 bases shorter, with 11 bases between their ends. For CDR1 and CDR2, the germline V gene lists SGHTA and FQGNSA. Inclusive of the bounding cysteine and phenylalanine, the CDR3 is 15 residues long. Just CDR3 DNA is preserved here, 45 bases in frame from base 1. The library was obtained by 5' RACE. The instrument given in TCRdb is Illumina HiSeq 2500. The second PCR ran for roughly 7 to 11 cycles and used a J-beta primer mix along with a sample-barcoded 5' primer. A template-switch 5' adaptor carrying 12 random nucleotides introduced a unique molecular identifier onto each TCR beta cDNA molecule. Each sample yielded at least 2.5 million CDR3-containing paired-end reads. First-strand cDNA was synthesized from all RNA with the Mint cDNA synthesis kit, primed by a TRBC-specific oligonucleotide. After uracil-DNA glycosylase treatment, a first 18-cycle PCR used universal primers M1SS and BC2_uni_R on all cDNA. The published analysis was carried out like this. Normalization of each sample was performed by random selection of 1 million high-quality reads, each carrying a distinct molecular identifier. Instead of being binned into consensus sequences, reads that shared molecular identifiers were thrown out. MiTCR, with a Q25 quality threshold and the strictest error-elimination algorithm, was used for CDR3 identification, clonotype clustering and error correction. Lower-bound total TCR beta diversity was estimated with a nonparametric unseen species model using Euler transformation. TCRdb cleaned the public reads at Q25 with fastp, built clones with MiXCR and kept in-frame beta chains. Rows with one shared CDR3 protein collapse into an entry with the most common genes and DNA. TCRdb's processing, not the authors' own work, is the source of the V and J calls. In this sample the table shows some 1.1 million distinct CDR3 sequences, approximately 38% of which occur a single time. The ten most abundant clones make up 10% to 15% of the sample.

In this sample, this clonotype turned up a few times. Its specific antigen is unknown. Per-nucleotide qualities are absent, and no much larger clonotype sits a single base away. Donors were a few dozen systemically healthy Caucasian individuals from Russia aged roughly 6 to 95 years. Approximately 10 milliliters of peripheral blood were collected from each donor into EDTA-treated Vacutainer tubes. Ficoll-Paque density-gradient centrifugation was used to isolate PBMCs, with at least 7 million per sample. Total RNA was extracted from PBMCs with Trizol reagent, with at least 6 micrograms obtained per sample. Naive CD45RAhigh/CD27high T cell percentages were measured by flow cytometry on a PBMC aliquot from every donor.

Recombination linked TRBV7-2 to TRBJ2-2; the D gene is possibly TRBD1 or TRBD2, with 7 bases matching each. Sequences were obtained from blood. This sequence originates from a man between 18 and 35 years old in good health. The DNA sequence is as follows: TGTGCCAGCAGGGGAGGGACAGCGAACACCGGGGAGCTGTTTTTT. The encoded protein is CASRGGTANTGELFF.